Listed below are T cell receptor beta chains from one sample, sequenced in a study of response to subunit inactivated influenza vaccine. TCRdb re-called the RT-PCR reads with MiXCR, one entry per CDR3 protein. The sample records some 500,000 distinct CDR3 sequences, approximately 16% being singletons. This sample comprised CD4+ T cells sorted from PBMCs, obtained about 24 months after vaccination. The receptors originated from a man in his fifties or sixties who received an inactivated influenza vaccine. Both conserved end residues are part of each CDR3. The D gene is left open where the match is weak. A clone size is listed for some rows: how often the clone was seen (once, few, many), or a class if it is expanded.

clone_size,v_call,j_call,d_call,cdr3_nt,cdr3_aa
.,TRBV10-3,TRBJ2-3,.,TGTGCCATCTCAAGACTTAGCACAGATACGCAGTATTTT,CAISRLSTDTQYF
few,TRBV6-2/TRBV6-3,TRBJ2-7,.,TGTGCCAGCACCTCGGTGGGATACGAGCAGTACTTC,CASTSVGYEQYF
many,TRBV10-3,TRBJ2-1,TRBD2,TGTGCCATCAGTGAGAGACCGGGAGGGCCAGTATCCTACAATGAGCAGTTCTTC,CAISERPGGPVSYNEQFF
few,TRBV9,TRBJ2-3,.,TGTGCCAGCAGACCTGGCCCTAGCACAGATACGCAGTATTTT,CASRPGPSTDTQYF
few,TRBV11-2,TRBJ2-1,.,TGTGCCAGCAGCCAGGGGTCGCGGGGGCCATACAATGAGCAGTTCTTC,CASSQGSRGPYNEQFF
few,TRBV29-1,TRBJ2-3,.,TGCAGCTCTGATAGTCTTGGCGCAGATACGCAGTATTTT,CSSDSLGADTQYF
few,TRBV25-1,TRBJ2-7,.,TGTGCCAGCAGTGGAATGAGGGGCATAGACGAGCAGTACTTC,CASSGMRGIDEQYF
.,TRBV20-1,TRBJ2-7,.,TGCAGTGCTAGAGTTAATTCCCTAATTGGACAGAATGAGCAGTACTTC,CSARVNSLIGQNEQYF
.,TRBV29-1,TRBJ2-3,.,TGCAGCGTTGAGCCTAGAGGGCAAAATACGCAGTATTTT,CSVEPRGQNTQYF
few,TRBV10-3,TRBJ2-1,TRBD2,TGTGCCATCAGTGGAGGGACTAGCGGGAGATTCTCACTGGTCCATGAGCAGTTCTTC,CAISGGTSGRFSLVHEQFF
few,TRBV4-3,TRBJ1-4,TRBD1,TGCGCCAGCAGCTTTAACAGGGGTCCAAATGAAAAACTGTTTTTT,CASSFNRGPNEKLFF
few,TRBV11-2,TRBJ2-7,.,TGTGCCAGCAGCTTGGATCCAGCTAGGGCAGTATACGAGCAGTACTTC,CASSLDPARAVYEQYF
many,TRBV6-2/TRBV6-3,TRBJ2-1,TRBD1,TGTGCCAGCAGTTACTTTCCGGGACAGGGTTACAATGAGCAGTTCTTC,CASSYFPGQGYNEQFF
few,TRBV5-1,TRBJ2-1,TRBD2,TGCGCCAGCAGCTCGAGACTAGCGGGCTCCTACAATGAGCAGTTCTTC,CASSSRLAGSYNEQFF
many,TRBV7-2,TRBJ2-5,TRBD1,TGTGCCAGCAGCCATGGACAGGAAGAGACCCAGTACTTC,CASSHGQEETQYF
few,TRBV7-2,TRBJ2-5,TRBD2,TGTGCCAGCAGCCGTAGCGGGAACTTCCAAGAGACCCAGTACTTC,CASSRSGNFQETQYF
many,TRBV7-2,TRBJ2-7,.,TGTGCCAGCAGCTTAGATTCCCTGTACGAGCAGTACTTC,CASSLDSLYEQYF
.,TRBV3-1,TRBJ2-1,.,TGTGCCAGCAGCCAGGCAGGTGAAACTACCTACAATGAGCAGTTCTTC,CASSQAGETTYNEQFF